These 5 T cell receptor beta chains were all obtained from the same sample, sequenced in a study of shared clonotypes between healthy human individuals. Assay used: immunoSEQ multiplex PCR; TCRdb lists only in-frame clones, some missing. Of approximately 1.4 million clones listed, 95% to 99% were seen once; the top ten hold about 0.45%. The specimen was naive CD4+ T cells sorted from blood. Noted subset: CD45RA+ positively selected. The receptors stem from a man between 25 and 39 years old in good health.

Turning to this clone: Different DNA sequences within this sample yield the same CDR3. The rearrangement joins TRBV19 to TRBJ2-5, with 8 bases matching TRBD1. Looked up from germline, CDR1 is LNHDA and CDR2 is SQIVND (reference sequence). V trimming: 4 bases; J trimming: 5 bases; junction bases outside the gene matches: 0. CDR3 length: 12 amino acids. CDR3: CASSRQGETQYF. In nucleotides, the CDR3 is TGTGCCAGTAGTAGACAGGGGGAGACCCAGTACTTC. Complete variable domain (other parts from reference TRBV19 and TRBJ2-5): DGGITQSPKYLFRKEGQNVTLSCEQNLNHDAMYWYRQDPGQGLRLIYYSQIVNDFQKGDIAEGYSVSREKKESFPLTVTSAQKNPTAFYLCASSRQGETQYFGPGTRLLVL.

This sequence joins TRBV10-2 and TRBJ2-5; TRBD2 aligns across 13 bases. With 6 bases clipped from V and 1 base from J, the junction kept 2 bases outside the gene matches. Germline-derived CDR1 and CDR2 are WSHSY and SAAADI. This CDR3 has 15 residues. CDR3 DNA sequence: TGCGCCAGCAGCGGGACTAGCGGGACCCAAGAGACCCAGTACTTC. It codes for CASSGTSGTQETQYF.

This sequence joins TRBV5-1 and TRBJ2-1, with 10 bases lining up with TRBD2. From germline, CDR1 is SGHRS and CDR2 YFSETQ. Trimming cost V 3 bases and J 4 bases; bases outside gene matches: 7. CDR3 length: 16 amino acids. The CDR3 nucleotides are TGCGCCAGCAGCTCGGCCGGACTAGCGGTTTACAATGAGCAGTTCTTC. Its protein is CASSSAGLAVYNEQFF.

The chain carries TRBV11-2 and TRBJ2-7; D is unresolved. V gave up 2 bases and J gave up 0 bases, with 8 bases separating them. Germline V gene data show CDR1 as SGHAT and CDR2 as FQNNGV. CDR3 length: 14 residues. CDR3 residues: CASSLRSISYEQYF. The CDR3, as DNA: TGTGCCAGCAGCTTACGGTCGATCTCCTACGAGCAGTACTTC.

The V and J genes are TRBV28 and TRBJ2-1; TRBD2 matches at 9 bases. The trim removed 5 bases at V and 2 bases at J, leaving 7 bases unmatched. The germline V gene has CDR1 MDHEN and CDR2 SYDVKM. There are 16 residues in the CDR3. The CDR3 reads CASSTTLAGAYNEQFF. CDR3 in DNA: TGTGCCAGCAGTACAACCTTAGCGGGAGCCTACAATGAGCAGTTCTTC. Complete variable domain (other parts from reference TRBV28 and TRBJ2-1): DVKVTQSSRYLVKRTGEKVFLECVQDMDHENMFWYRQDPGLGLRLIYFSYDVKMKEKGDIPEGYSVSREKKERFSLILESASTNQTSMYLCASSTTLAGAYNEQFFGPGTRLTVL.